The rows below give T cell receptor beta chains drawn from one sample of a study of T cells in Graves' hyperthyroidism and ophthalmopathy. TCRdb analysed the multiplex PCR reads with MiXCR anew, one entry per CDR3 protein. The repertoire consists of around 350,000 distinct CDR3 sequences, with roughly 19% occurring once and the leading ten covering roughly 3.5%. Sample: blood. The receptor source for this set is a woman aged 18-30 years with Graves' hyperthyroidism. CDR3s include the opening cysteine and the closing phenylalanine or tryptophan. A D gene is named only where the DNA matches it firmly. Clone size is given for some rows only: seen once, a few or many times, or a class if the clone is expanded.

V	D	J	size	DNA	CDR3
TRBV12-3/TRBV12-4	TRBD1	TRBJ2-7	NA	TGTGCCAGCAGTATGGGACAGGTCAGCTACGAGCAGTACTTC	CASSMGQVSYEQYF
TRBV5-1	NA	TRBJ2-5	many	TGCGCCAGCAGCTTGGTCCCAGGGTACCAAGAGACCCAGTACTTC	CASSLVPGYQETQYF
TRBV28	TRBD1	TRBJ2-7	many	TGTGCCAGCAGTCTTGCAGGGGGCCCTAGATACGAGCAGTACTTC	CASSLAGGPRYEQYF
TRBV6-1	TRBD1	TRBJ2-4	NA	TGTGCCAGCGCGGGACAGGGGGCTGACATTCAGTACTTC	CASAGQGADIQYF
TRBV7-3	NA	TRBJ1-1	many	TGTGCCAGCAGCGCGGGGTATCACACTGAAGCTTTCTTT	CASSAGYHTEAFF
TRBV12-3/TRBV12-4	TRBD2	TRBJ2-5	many	TGTGCCAGCGGGACTAGCGGGGGGGCTTTCGGGACCCAGTACTTC	CASGTSGGAFGTQYF
TRBV3-1	TRBD1	TRBJ2-7	NA	TGTGCCAGCAGCCAAGCGGACAGGGGGTTCCACGAGCAGTACTTC	CASSQADRGFHEQYF
TRBV28	NA	TRBJ2-7	many	TGTGCCAGCAGTTTACCAGGGTTCTACGAGCAGTACTTC	CASSLPGFYEQYF
TRBV6-1	NA	TRBJ1-1	many	TGTGCCAGCAAGGCGGGGTTAGGAGAAGCTTTCTTT	CASKAGLGEAFF
TRBV24-1	NA	TRBJ2-7	few	TGTGCCACCAGTGAAGGGGCAGGGAGCTCCTACGAGCAGTACTTC	CATSEGAGSSYEQYF
TRBV4-1	NA	TRBJ2-7	few	TGCGCCAGCAGCCCAGTTTGGGGCGACATCTACGAGCAGTACTTC	CASSPVWGDIYEQYF
TRBV27	NA	TRBJ2-4	many	TGTGCCAGCAGTCCCACGCGCGGCAAAAACATTCAGTACTTC	CASSPTRGKNIQYF
TRBV7-3	TRBD1	TRBJ1-1	NA	TGTGCCAGCAGCTTATGGGGGGTGGGACAGGGGGACACTGAAGCTTTCTTT	CASSLWGVGQGDTEAFF
TRBV15	NA	TRBJ1-6	many	TGTGCCACCAGCACAATAGTGGGCACCCCCCTCCACTTT	CATSTIVGTPLHF
TRBV20-1	NA	TRBJ2-7	many	TGCAGTGCGCAGGACAAGTACGAGCAGTACTTC	CSAQDKYEQYF
TRBV12-3/TRBV12-4	NA	TRBJ1-5	many	TGTGCCAGCAGTTTTTCCGGGGGCAATCAGCCCCAGCATTTT	CASSFSGGNQPQHF
TRBV28	TRBD1	TRBJ2-7	many	TGTGCCAGCCGAACAGGGGGTGATTCCTACGAGCAGTACTTC	CASRTGGDSYEQYF
TRBV5-5	NA	TRBJ1-1	many	TGTGCCAGCAGCGTGCAGGGGACTGAAGCTTTCTTT	CASSVQGTEAFF
TRBV27	NA	TRBJ1-5	NA	TGTGCCAGCAGTTTATCGGGGGTACCAAGCAATCAGCCCCAGCATTTT	CASSLSGVPSNQPQHF
TRBV4-1	NA	TRBJ1-1	few	TGCGCCAGCAGCCCGATCGGACGGTTGAACACTGAAGCTTTCTTT	CASSPIGRLNTEAFF
TRBV12-5	TRBD1	TRBJ1-5	many	TGTGCTAGTGGTTCGGGGACAGATCAGCCCCAGCATTTT	CASGSGTDQPQHF
TRBV12-5	NA	TRBJ1-5	many	TGTGCTAGTGGGCAGGGCAATCAGCCCCAGCATTTT	CASGQGNQPQHF
TRBV2	NA	TRBJ1-1	NA	TGTGCCAGCAGTAAGACCGGGACTGAAGCTTTCTTT	CASSKTGTEAFF
TRBV12-3/TRBV12-4	NA	TRBJ1-1	many	TGTGCCAGCAGATTAAGCAGGGTACCTGAAGCTTTCTTT	CASRLSRVPEAFF
TRBV15	NA	TRBJ1-1	many	TGTGCCACCAGCAGAGAGGCCCGAGGGGCTGAAGCTTTCTTT	CATSREARGAEAFF
TRBV6-2/TRBV6-3	NA	TRBJ2-5	NA	TGTGCCAGCAGTTACCCTGACCCAGGGGAGACCCAGTACTTC	CASSYPDPGETQYF
TRBV10-3	TRBD1	TRBJ1-1	many	TGTGCCATCAGTGAGAATCCTAACCCGGGACAGGGAGGAGCTTTCTTT	CAISENPNPGQGGAFF
TRBV12-3/TRBV12-4	TRBD1	TRBJ1-2	NA	TGTGCCAGTCCCGGGACAGGGGATGGCTACACCTTC	CASPGTGDGYTF
TRBV6-1	NA	TRBJ1-3	many	TGTGCCAGCACCGTAGACAACTCTGGAAACACCATATATTTT	CASTVDNSGNTIYF
TRBV6-5	NA	TRBJ1-3	many	TGTGCCAGCAGGTGGGGAAACACCATATATTTT	CASRWGNTIYF
TRBV12-5	NA	TRBJ1-2	many	TGTGCTAGTGGTTTGTCTGGAGGAGATGGCTACACCTTC	CASGLSGGDGYTF
TRBV20-1	NA	TRBJ1-1	many	TGCAGTGCTAGAGACCAGGGCCCGGTGAACACTGAAGCTTTCTTT	CSARDQGPVNTEAFF
TRBV18	TRBD1	TRBJ1-2	few	TGTGCCAGCTCACTATACGTCGGAGGGACAGGGGGCTACCACCCGGGCTATGGCTACACCTTC	CASSLYVGGTGGYHPGYGYTF
TRBV7-9	NA	TRBJ1-2	many	TGTGCCAGCAGCGCGGGTGGATTAGGCTACACCTTC	CASSAGGLGYTF
TRBV4-2	NA	TRBJ1-2	many	TGTGCCAGCAGCCCAGGTGTATATGGCTACACCTTC	CASSPGVYGYTF
TRBV28	TRBD1	TRBJ1-2	many	TGTGCCAGCAGTTTTCGGGACAGGCCGACCTATGGCTACACCTTC	CASSFRDRPTYGYTF
TRBV12-3/TRBV12-4	NA	TRBJ1-1	NA	TGTGCCAGCACCGAATACAGCACTGAAGCTTTCTTT	CASTEYSTEAFF
TRBV7-3	NA	TRBJ1-3	many	TGTGCCAGCAGCCCCCGGGGTTCACTCTCTGGAAACACCATATATTTT	CASSPRGSLSGNTIYF
TRBV10-3	TRBD1	TRBJ1-2	many	TGTGCCATCAGCGGCATCCGGGACAGGGGGCACAGCCTGCATGGCTACACCTTC	CAISGIRDRGHSLHGYTF
TRBV6-1	NA	TRBJ1-2	many	TGTGCCAGCAGTGAAGTAGCAGGGACCTATGGCTACACCTTC	CASSEVAGTYGYTF
TRBV30	NA	TRBJ2-5	NA	TGTGCCTGGAGTAAACAACCAGCGACCCAGTACTTC	CAWSKQPATQYF
TRBV27	TRBD1	TRBJ2-7	many	TGTGCCAGCAGTAAGGACAGGGGCTACGAGCAGTACTTC	CASSKDRGYEQYF
TRBV12-3/TRBV12-4	TRBD1	TRBJ2-7	NA	TGTGCCAGCACCTGGGACAGTAGGCACTTC	CASTWDSRHF
TRBV5-1	NA	TRBJ2-7	many	TGCGCCAGCAGCTTGGTTCAGTCCTACGAGCAGTACTTC	CASSLVQSYEQYF
TRBV2	NA	TRBJ1-5	many	TGTGCCAGCAGTGGTGGGGCAGTACATAGCAATCAGCCCCAGCATTTT	CASSGGAVHSNQPQHF
TRBV5-6	TRBD2	TRBJ2-7	NA	TGTGCCAGCAGCATATCTAGCGGGGGCACTTACGAGCAGTACTTC	CASSISSGGTYEQYF
TRBV27	NA	TRBJ1-3	many	TGTGCCAGCAGTTTAAGACAGTCCGGAAACACCATATATTTT	CASSLRQSGNTIYF
TRBV18	NA	TRBJ1-1	many	TGTGCCAGCTCACCACCGGGGGAGTCAGGGGTATGGGAAACTGAAGCTTTCTTT	CASSPPGESGVWETEAFF
TRBV5-1	NA	TRBJ1-2	many	TGCGCCAGCAGCGCCACTCGGACGGTAACTGAGGGCTACACCTTC	CASSATRTVTEGYTF
TRBV19	NA	TRBJ1-2	many	TGTGCCAGTAGTATAGCGCGGGGTATGAACTATGGCTACACCTTC	CASSIARGMNYGYTF
TRBV6-1	NA	TRBJ1-1	NA	TGTGCCAGCAGGGACCCAGGGGAGTGGAACACTGAAGCTTTCTTT	CASRDPGEWNTEAFF
TRBV13	NA	TRBJ2-6	few	TGTGCCAGCAGCGAGGAGTACAGGGAGAGCTCTGGGGCCAACGTCCTGACTTTC	CASSEEYRESSGANVLTF
TRBV5-1	NA	TRBJ2-5	few	TGCGCCAGCAGCCCGGGGGAGTTAAGGACCCAGTACTTC	CASSPGELRTQYF
TRBV6-4	NA	TRBJ1-1	many	TGTGCCAGCAGCCGAGGGGGGGTTCTTAGGAGAAACACTGAAGCTTTCTTT	CASSRGGVLRRNTEAFF